One and the same sample provided the 9 T cell receptor beta chains below, sequenced in a study of T-cell reconstitution after alpha-beta-depleted transplantation in children. Researchers prepared the TCRbeta library using unique molecular identifiers, the study reports. Via MiXCR, TCRdb re-called the PCR reads, giving one row per CDR3 protein. The sample carries around 3,000 distinct CDR3 sequences, roughly 22% recorded once. The sequencing here drew on PBMCs, mostly from graft donor cells, taken 60 days after TCRalphabeta/CD19-depleted stem cell transplant. These receptors were collected from a male patient aged 2-15 years who had a stem cell transplant for acute lymphoblastic leukemia, so the T cells may come from the graft donor.

The sample holds many counts of this clonotype. This chain uses TRBV7-3 with TRBJ1-1; a weak D match, TRBD1 (6 bases). The CDR3 has 14 amino acids. Germline lookup yields CDR1 SGHTA and CDR2 FQGTGA. Trimming stripped 5 bases from V and 4 bases from J, with 14 bases between. The CDR3 DNA follows: TGTGCCAGCAGCCTCCGACAGGTCGTCACTGAAGCTTTCTTT. This translates into CASSLRQVVTEAFF.

The CDR3 DNA sequence: TGTGCCAGCAGTGTCCTAGCGGGAGGAGAGCAGTTCTTC. Residues: CASSVLAGGEQFF. The chain is built from TRBV6-1 and TRBJ2-1; TRBD2 matches 11 bases. Germline values: CDR1 MNHNS, CDR2 SASEGT. CDR3 length: 13 residues. V was clipped by 4 bases and J by 10 bases; unmatched bases: 3.

This clonotype was observed a single time. This rearrangement joins TRBV2 to TRBJ2-1; TRBD2 aligns across 8 bases. The CDR3 is 21 residues long. Unmatched junction bases numbered 36, after V lost 11 bases and J lost 9 bases. CDR1 SNHLY and CDR2 FYNNEI come from the germline V gene. CDR3: CAFCCVSRPYPAGADGFEQFF. DNA of the CDR3: TGTGCCTTCTGCTGTGTCAGCAGGCCTTACCCAGCGGGAGCCGACGGGTTTGAGCAGTTCTTC.

This clonotype was counted many times. V is TRBV10-2 and J is TRBJ2-3; no reliable D call. V lost 1 base and J lost 4, with 6 bases in between. The CDR3 consists of 13 residues. Looked up from germline, CDR1 is WSHSY and CDR2 is SAAADI. The CDR3 loop reads CASSEWQADTQYF. The CDR3 DNA is TGCGCCAGCAGTGAGTGGCAGGCAGATACGCAGTATTTT.

This clonotype was recorded many times. This chain links TRBV30 with TRBJ1-6; D not certain. Germline-derived CDR1 and CDR2 are GTSNPN and SVGIG (reference sequence). This CDR3 is built from 14 residues. V lost 3 bases, J lost 5 bases, and 11 bases lay in between. The CDR3 nucleotides are TGTGCCTGGAGGGAAGACGGTGATAATTCACCCCTCCACTTT. This gives the protein CAWREDGDNSPLHF.

The gene calls are TRBV11-3 and TRBJ1-3; D call uncertain. There are 16 residues in the CDR3. V was shortened by 1 base and J by 0 bases, with 10 bases between the two germline ends. The germline gives CDR1 SGHNT, CDR2 YENEEA. CDR3 amino acids: CASSLGVSFSGNTIYF. In DNA, the CDR3 is TGTGCCAGCAGCTTAGGTGTCAGCTTCTCTGGAAACACCATATATTTT.

This clonotype was picked up many times. This may be a read error: a much more frequent sequence differs by one nucleotide. V is TRBV5-4 and J is TRBJ2-5; TRBD1 might be the D (6 bases). This CDR3 has 13 amino acids. Germline CDR1 is SGHNT and CDR2 is YYREEE (reference sequence). The ends were cut back, 7 bases at V and 7 bases at J, with 17 bases in the middle. CDR3 sequence: CASRSSGEGTQYF. The CDR3 coding sequence is TGTGCCAGCCGCTCCTCAGGGGAAGGGACCCAGTACTTC.

This clonotype was seen at least ten times. The chain joins TRBV10-3 to TRBJ2-5; TRBD2 is a possible D gene (6 bases). The CDR3 sequence is 14 residues long. The V end lost 4 bases, the J end lost 1 base, and 10 bases lay between the germline ends. Germline lookup yields CDR1 ENHRY and CDR2 SYGVKD. Here the CDR3 DNA reads TGTGCCATCAGTGCAGGGCGGGGCCAAGAGACCCAGTACTTC. Protein product: CAISAGRGQETQYF.

V gene TRBV25-1 combines with J gene TRBJ2-3, with 9 nucleotides matching TRBD2. V shed 9 bases and J 0 bases; nucleotides not matched to a gene: 19. CDR1 and CDR2 from the germline V gene are MGHDK and SYGVNS. This CDR3 has 19 amino acids. The CDR3 sequence: CARGPGRTSDVTSTDTQYF. CDR3 DNA: TGTGCCAGGGGCCCTGGGAGGACTAGCGATGTTACTAGCACAGATACGCAGTATTTT.